Listed below are T cell receptor beta chains from one sample, sequenced in a study of immune evolution from preneoplasia to lung adenocarcinoma. Some clones are missing from TCRdb's copy, which holds only in-frame ones; the method was immunoSEQ multiplex PCR. The sample includes approximately 10,000 clones, more than 75% of them seen just once. Material for sequencing was FFPE invasive lung adenocarcinoma tissue. These receptors came from a person aged 70 to 85 with invasive lung adenocarcinoma. Some clones in this sample may be carry-over from other donors' samples. The CDR3 runs from the conserved cysteine through the conserved F or W. Size is omitted from some rows. Given values are once, few, many or a class for expanded clones.

CDR3: CASHLGWGKTEAFF
J: TRBJ1-1
V: TRBV5-5
size: NA

CDR3: CASSVRDGYTF
J: TRBJ1-2
V: TRBV6-1
size: NA

CDR3: CASSRTANTEAFF
J: TRBJ1-1
V: TRBV18
size: NA

CDR3: CASSYSQGKEKLFF
J: TRBJ1-4
V: TRBV6-5
size: NA

CDR3: CASSLAGGMVEETQYF
J: TRBJ2-5
V: TRBV5-6
size: NA

CDR3: CASSVGRGWTSGSQETQYF
J: TRBJ2-5
V: TRBV9
size: NA

CDR3: CASSPQEAGHGYTF
J: TRBJ1-2
V: TRBV5-1
size: NA

CDR3: CASSLGGGGPYPYEQYF
J: TRBJ2-7
V: TRBV28
size: few

CDR3: CSVSGGQVGKLFF
J: TRBJ1-4
V: TRBV29-1
size: NA

CDR3: CASSPGRSNTEAFF
J: TRBJ1-1
V: TRBV27
size: NA

CDR3: CASTRNRGRTEAFF
J: TRBJ1-1
V: TRBV28
size: NA

CDR3: CASSLGFGGRNTGELFF
J: TRBJ2-2
V: TRBV7-9
size: NA